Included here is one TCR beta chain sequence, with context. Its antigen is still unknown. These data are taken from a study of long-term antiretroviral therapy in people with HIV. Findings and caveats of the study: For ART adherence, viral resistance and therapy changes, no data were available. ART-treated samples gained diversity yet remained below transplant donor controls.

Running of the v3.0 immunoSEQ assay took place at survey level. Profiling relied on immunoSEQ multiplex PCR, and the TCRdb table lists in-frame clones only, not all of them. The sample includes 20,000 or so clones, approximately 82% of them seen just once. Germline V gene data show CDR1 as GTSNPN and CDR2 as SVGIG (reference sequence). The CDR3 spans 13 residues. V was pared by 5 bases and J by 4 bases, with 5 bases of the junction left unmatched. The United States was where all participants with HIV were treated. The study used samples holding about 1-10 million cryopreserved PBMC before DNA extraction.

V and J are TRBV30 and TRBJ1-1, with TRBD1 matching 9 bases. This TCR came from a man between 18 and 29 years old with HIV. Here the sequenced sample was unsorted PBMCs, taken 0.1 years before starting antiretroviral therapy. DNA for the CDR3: TGTGCCTGGGGGACAGGGCCCAGCACTGAAGCTTTCTTT. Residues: CAWGTGPSTEAFF.